This T cell receptor (beta chain) was profiled in a study of cytomegalovirus exposure and HLA in healthy donors. As concerns this clone: Its antigen is unidentified.

V dropped 1 base and J dropped 0 bases, with 10 bases sitting between them. The CDR3 has 15 amino acids. In germline, CDR1 is LNHDA, CDR2 SQIVND (reference sequence). Both 60 Vbeta primers and 13 Jbeta primers went into the PCR. Clones were read by immunoSEQ multiplex PCR, and TCRdb kept only the in-frame ones, dropping some. The repertoire holds about 190,000 clones, with 80% as singletons. Findings and caveats of the study: Roughly uniform sequencing depth across donors was assumed, possibly incorrectly.

This chain connects TRBV19 to TRBJ2-7; D gene uncertain. The sample was PBMCs. This sequence originates from a boy aged 5-17 years in good health and CMV-seronegative. This chain's CDR3 is CASSIGGGTSYEQYF. The CDR3, as DNA: TGTGCCAGTAGTATAGGAGGCGGAACCTCCTACGAGCAGTACTTC.